The T cell receptor (beta chain) described here comes from a study of T cell repertoires in cytomegalovirus infection. Study-wide background: CMV epitopes that were recently identified and HLA-C-restricted were used alongside well-studied HLA-B-restricted ones. Matching HLA type and CMV infection were both indicated by public TCR beta signatures. General study findings and limits: Dominant in the ex vivo response were TCR beta clonotypes restricted by HLA-C and specific for CMV. Cumulative frequency of public TCR beta families picked out carriers of CMV plus the relevant HLA.

The CDR3 totals 15 residues. V trimming: 2 bases; J trimming: 4 bases; junction bases outside the gene matches: 3. This clonotype appeared many times. The antigen is unknown. TCRdb reprocessed the reads with MiXCR, giving one entry per CDR3 protein. Counted here are roughly 730,000 distinct CDR3 sequences, roughly 30% occurring once; the ten biggest clones make up 15% to 20%. The sample in question was cultured PBMCs, obtained from culture after CMV antigen stimulation. This TCR was recovered from a human donor in good health (CMV status not recorded). Some clones in this sample may be carry-over from other donors' samples. V is TRBV12-3 or TRBV12-4 and J is TRBJ2-1; 9 positions match TRBD2. As DNA, the CDR3 is TGTGCCAGCAGTTTAAGGCTAGCGGGATACAATGAGCAGTTCTTC. Translated, it gives CASSLRLAGYNEQFF.